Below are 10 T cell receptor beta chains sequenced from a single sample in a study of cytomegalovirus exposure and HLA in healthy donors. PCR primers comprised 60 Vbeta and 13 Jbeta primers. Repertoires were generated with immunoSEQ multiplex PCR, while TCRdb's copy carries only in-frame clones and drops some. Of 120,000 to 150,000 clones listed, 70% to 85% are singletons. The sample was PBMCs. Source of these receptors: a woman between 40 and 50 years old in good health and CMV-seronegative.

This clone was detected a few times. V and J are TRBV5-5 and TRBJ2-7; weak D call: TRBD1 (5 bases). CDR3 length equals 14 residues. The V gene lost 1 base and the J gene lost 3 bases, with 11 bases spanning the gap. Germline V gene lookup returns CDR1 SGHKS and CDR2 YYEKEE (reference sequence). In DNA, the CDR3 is TGTGCCAGCAGCTTGTTCCAGGGTAGCTACGAGCAGTACTTC. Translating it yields CASSLFQGSYEQYF.

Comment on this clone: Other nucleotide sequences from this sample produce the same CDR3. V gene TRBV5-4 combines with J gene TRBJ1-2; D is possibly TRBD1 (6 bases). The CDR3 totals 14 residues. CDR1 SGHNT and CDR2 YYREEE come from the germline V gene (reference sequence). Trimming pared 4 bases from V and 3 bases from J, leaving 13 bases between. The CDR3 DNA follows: TGTGCCAGCAGCCTCCGGGCAGGGGACTATGGCTACACCTTC. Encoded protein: CASSLRAGDYGYTF.

The DNA for the CDR3 is TGTGCCAGCAGGTACGAGATACAGGGCGACACTGAAGCTTTCTTT. Protein sequence: CASRYEIQGDTEAFF. The chain has TRBV6-5 and TRBJ1-1; D is possibly TRBD1 (6 bases). V was cut by 6 bases and J by 3 bases, with 17 bases left in between. The CDR3 consists of 15 residues. Germline CDR1 is MNHEY and CDR2 is SVGAGI.

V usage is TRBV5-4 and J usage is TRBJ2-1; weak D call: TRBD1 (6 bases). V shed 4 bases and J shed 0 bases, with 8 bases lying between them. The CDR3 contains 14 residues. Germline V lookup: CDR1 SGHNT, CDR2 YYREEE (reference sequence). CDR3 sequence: CASSVDSSYNEQFF. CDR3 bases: TGTGCCAGCAGCGTGGACAGCTCCTACAATGAGCAGTTCTTC.

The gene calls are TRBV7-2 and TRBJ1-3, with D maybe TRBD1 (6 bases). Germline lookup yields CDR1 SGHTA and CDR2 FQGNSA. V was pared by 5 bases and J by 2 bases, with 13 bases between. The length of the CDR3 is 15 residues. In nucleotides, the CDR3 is TGTGCCAGCAGCCGACAGGCGGACCCTGGAAACACCATATATTTT. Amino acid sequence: CASSRQADPGNTIYF.

DNA for the CDR3: TGTGCCAGCTCACGGGAGGACAGGAATCCTTCCTACGAGCAGTACTTC. It specifies CASSREDRNPSYEQYF. V usage is TRBV18 and J usage is TRBJ2-7; perhaps TRBD1 as D (7 bases). The ends were cut back, 4 bases at V and 1 base at J, with 17 bases in the middle. CDR1 KGHSH and CDR2 LQKENI come from the germline V gene. CDR3 length: 16 amino acids.

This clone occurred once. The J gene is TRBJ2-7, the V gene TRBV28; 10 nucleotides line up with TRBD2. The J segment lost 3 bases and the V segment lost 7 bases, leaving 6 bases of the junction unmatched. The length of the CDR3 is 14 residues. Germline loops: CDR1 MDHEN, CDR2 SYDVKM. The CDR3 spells CASTRAGGLYEQYF. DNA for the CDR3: TGTGCCAGCACCAGAGCGGGAGGGCTCTACGAGCAGTACTTC.

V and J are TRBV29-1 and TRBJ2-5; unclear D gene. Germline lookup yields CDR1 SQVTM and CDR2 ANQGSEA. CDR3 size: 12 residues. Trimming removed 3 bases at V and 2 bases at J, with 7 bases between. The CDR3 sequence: CSVDGDQETQYF. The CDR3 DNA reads TGCAGCGTTGACGGAGATCAAGAGACCCAGTACTTC.

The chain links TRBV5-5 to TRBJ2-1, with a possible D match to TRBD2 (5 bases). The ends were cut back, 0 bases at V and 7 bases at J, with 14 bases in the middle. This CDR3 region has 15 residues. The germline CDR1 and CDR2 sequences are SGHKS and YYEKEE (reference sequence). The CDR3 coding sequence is TGTGCCAGCAGCTTGGGGATTTCTAGCTGGAATGAGCAGTTCTTC. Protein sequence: CASSLGISSWNEQFF.

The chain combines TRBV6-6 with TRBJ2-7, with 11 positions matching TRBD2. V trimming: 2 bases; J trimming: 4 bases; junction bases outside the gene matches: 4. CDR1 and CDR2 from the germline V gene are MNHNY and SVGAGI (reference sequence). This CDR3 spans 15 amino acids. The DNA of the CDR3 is TGTGCCAGCAGTTACAGTGGGACTAGCGGTTACGAGCAGTACTTC. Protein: CASSYSGTSGYEQYF.